Below are 14 T cell receptor beta chains sequenced from a single sample in a study of CD8 T cells in Susac syndrome. RNA amounts of roughly 0.45 to 1 ug underwent reverse transcription with random hexamers. TCRdb used MiXCR to reprocess the immunoSEQ multiplex PCR reads, holding one entry per CDR3 protein. This sample has roughly 200,000 distinct CDR3 sequences; about 95% occur once, and the top ten carry more than 0.1%. The sample comprised CD4+ T cells from PBMCs. All receptors derive from a human donor in good health.

This clonotype was seen a single time. This chain uses TRBV6-2 or TRBV6-3 with TRBJ2-3; TRBD2 agrees at 8 bases. The CDR3 sequence is 15 residues long. V lost 5 bases to trimming and J lost 2 bases; unmatched junction nucleotides: 6. Germline values: CDR1 MNHEY, CDR2 SVGEGT. CDR3 in amino acids: CASSILAELTDTQYF. CDR3 nucleotide sequence: TGTGCCAGCAGTATACTAGCGGAGCTCACAGATACGCAGTATTTT.

The CDR3 reads CATSDHNRDLDNEQFF. CDR3 DNA sequence: TGTGCCACCAGTGATCATAACCGGGACCTGGACAATGAGCAGTTCTTC. V and J are TRBV24-1 and TRBJ2-1; D possibly uses TRBD1 or TRBD2 (5 bases each). Per germline, CDR1 KGHDR and CDR2 SFDVKD. Trimming cost V 3 bases and J 5 bases, with 16 bases left between them. The CDR3 spans 16 residues.

The V and J genes are TRBV6-5 and TRBJ1-1; D is unclear. Per germline, CDR1 MNHEY and CDR2 SVGAGI. The V end lost 6 bases, the J end lost 3 bases, and 17 bases lay between the germline ends. This CDR3 region has 15 residues. CDR3 sequence (DNA): TGTGCCAGCAGAACCCCACGGGGAGGGTACACTGAAGCTTTCTTT. Translated: CASRTPRGGYTEAFF.

The J gene is TRBJ2-2, the V gene TRBV3-1, with D uncertain. Trimming removed 3 bases from V and 10 bases from J, with 15 bases in between. CDR1 LGHDT and CDR2 YNNKEL come from the germline V gene (reference sequence). The CDR3 runs 14 residues. The CDR3 DNA sequence: TGTGCCAGCAGCCATCTTCCCGTAGAGGAGGAGCTGTTTTTT. Protein product: CASSHLPVEEELFF.

This chain connects TRBV20-1 to TRBJ1-1; 11 nucleotides agree with TRBD1. CDR1 is DFQATT and CDR2 is SNEGSKA in the germline V gene (reference sequence). CDR3 length equals 16 residues. Unmatched junction bases numbered 16, after V lost 2 bases and J lost 11 bases. Here the CDR3 reads CSARPHDGTGGRRAFF. CDR3 coding DNA: TGCAGTGCTAGACCCCACGACGGGACAGGGGGTCGGCGGGCTTTCTTT.

The chain is built from TRBV29-1 and TRBJ1-1, with 8 bases matching TRBD1. CDR1 SQVTM and CDR2 ANQGSEA come from the germline V gene. CDR3 length: 13 amino acids. V shed 1 base, J shed 8 bases, and the junction held 6 bases outside the gene matches. The CDR3 loop reads CSVEGRQGREAFF. CDR3 in DNA: TGCAGCGTTGAAGGGAGACAGGGGAGGGAAGCTTTCTTT.

The chain combines TRBV7-9 with TRBJ1-1; D unresolved. Looked up from germline, CDR1 is SEHNR and CDR2 is FQNEAQ (reference sequence). The germline V and J ends were trimmed by 2 bases and 5 bases, with 6 bases remaining between them. The CDR3 sequence is 12 residues long. CDR3 nucleotide sequence: TGTGCCAGCAGCTTAAAAGGAACTGAAGCTTTCTTT. It translates to CASSLKGTEAFF. Supplemented by reference TRBV7-9 and TRBJ1-1, the full variable domain reads DTGVSQNPRHKITKRGQNVTFRCDPISEHNRLYWYRQTLGQGPEFLTYFQNEAQLEKSRLLSDRFSAERPKGSFSTLEIQRTEQGDSAMYLCASSLKGTEAFFGQGTRLTVV.

This rearrangement joins TRBV3-1 to TRBJ2-2; D possibly corresponds to TRBD1 (5 bases). The CDR3 runs 15 residues. The V end was cut by 4 bases, the J end by 2 bases, with 11 bases between. Germline CDR1 reads LGHDT; CDR2 reads YNNKEL (reference sequence). The CDR3 DNA reads as TGTGCCAGCAGCCTACGACAGATTAACACCGGGGAGCTGTTTTTT. It yields the protein CASSLRQINTGELFF.

This CDR3 is CATSRGDLRTYEQYF. DNA of the CDR3: TGTGCCACCAGCAGAGGGGACCTAAGAACCTACGAGCAGTACTTC. This chain joins TRBV15 and TRBJ2-7; perhaps D is TRBD1 or TRBD2 (5 bases each). CDR1 and CDR2 from the germline V gene are LNHNV and YYDKDF (reference sequence). V shed 1 base and J shed 2 bases, with 12 bases lying between them. This CDR3 spans 15 amino acids.

The chain uses TRBV29-1 and TRBJ2-3; TRBD1 matches at 7 bases. The V and J ends lost 4 bases and 4 bases, in that order; junction bases with no gene match: 5. CDR1 and CDR2 (germline): SQVTM, ANQGSEA. CDR3 length: 13 amino acids. The CDR3 region is CSVANTGADTQYF. The CDR3 nucleotides read TGCAGCGTTGCCAATACAGGGGCAGATACGCAGTATTTT.

The gene calls are TRBV4-3 and TRBJ2-7; D remains ambiguous. This CDR3 contains 14 residues. Germline CDR1 is LGHNA and CDR2 is YSLEER. Trimming left V 0 bases short and J 1 base short, with 7 bases between. The CDR3 DNA is TGCGCCAGCAGCCAAGATTGGGAATCCTACGAGCAGTACTTC. Translating gives CASSQDWESYEQYF.

V is TRBV7-9 and J is TRBJ2-7, with D possibly called TRBD1 or TRBD2 (5 bases each). With 1 base removed from V and 7 bases from J, the gap between germline ends came to 11 bases. The CDR3 sequence is 13 residues long. Germline-derived CDR1 and CDR2 are SEHNR and FQNEAQ (reference sequence). The CDR3 here is CASSLGGTGEQYF. Written as DNA, the CDR3 is TGTGCCAGCAGCTTAGGGGGGACCGGGGAGCAGTACTTC.

The chain couples TRBV20-1 to TRBJ1-4; D unclear. V lost 1 base to trimming and J lost 7 bases, with 16 bases between them. This CDR3 is 15 amino acids long. Germline V gives CDR1 DFQATT, CDR2 SNEGSKA (reference sequence). The CDR3 is CSARVWLRAGEKLFF. In DNA, the CDR3 is TGCAGTGCTAGAGTCTGGTTAAGGGCAGGTGAAAAACTGTTTTTT.

The chain is built from TRBV30 and TRBJ2-5, with D maybe TRBD1 (6 bases). The CDR3 extends over 15 amino acids. The V gene's germline CDR1 is GTSNPN and CDR2 SVGIG (reference sequence). V lost 0 bases, J lost 1 base, and 12 bases lay in between. CDR3 sequence: CAWSVPGGPQETQYF. The DNA for the CDR3 is TGTGCCTGGAGTGTACCTGGGGGCCCCCAAGAGACCCAGTACTTC. Based on the CDR3 plus reference TRBV30 and TRBJ2-5, the full variable domain is SQTIHQWPATLVQPVGSPLSLECTVEGTSNPNLYWYRQAAGRGLQLLFYSVGIGQISSEVPQNLSASRPQDRQFILSSKKLLLSDSGFYLCAWSVPGGPQETQYFGPGTRLLVL.